This T cell receptor beta chain was recorded in a study of immune evolution from preneoplasia to lung adenocarcinoma. The overall study: HLA loss of heterozygosity: about 7% AIS, about 15% MIA, roughly 30% ADC, none AAH.

Study-level points and caveats: Compared with EGFR-mutant or double wild-type lesions, KRAS-mutant nodules were more clonal. Normal lung had the highest top T cell clone frequencies.

Using immunoSEQ multiplex PCR, the repertoire was profiled, and TCRdb retains in-frame clones only, with some absent. The repertoire has about 4,100 clones, 65% to 85% of them found once; the top ten carry 6% to 7.5%. This clone was seen a few times. The antigen is undetermined. The same CDR3 also results from other DNA sequences found in this sample. This TCR was sampled from a person aged 50 or older with lung adenocarcinoma. The specimen sequenced was FFPE minimally invasive lung adenocarcinoma tissue.

CDR3 residues: CAWDRDDQPQHF. CDR3 DNA: TGTGCCTGGGACAGGGACGATCAGCCCCAGCATTTT. The rearrangement uses TRBV30 and TRBJ1-5, with 7 bases aligning to TRBD1. Germline-derived CDR1 and CDR2 are GTSNPN and SVGIG (reference sequence). V shed 5 bases, J shed 5 bases, and the junction held 3 bases outside the gene matches. The CDR3 has 12 residues.